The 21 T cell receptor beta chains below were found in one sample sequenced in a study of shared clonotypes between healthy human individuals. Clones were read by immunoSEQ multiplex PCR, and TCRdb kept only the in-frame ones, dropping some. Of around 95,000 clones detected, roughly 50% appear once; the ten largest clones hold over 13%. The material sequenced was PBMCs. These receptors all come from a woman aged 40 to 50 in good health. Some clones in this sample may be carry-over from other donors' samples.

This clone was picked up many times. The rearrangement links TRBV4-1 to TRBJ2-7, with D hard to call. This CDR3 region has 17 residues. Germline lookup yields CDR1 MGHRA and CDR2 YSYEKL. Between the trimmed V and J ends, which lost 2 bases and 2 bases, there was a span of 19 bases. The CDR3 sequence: CASSQPLTTYTPYEQYF. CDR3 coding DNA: TGCGCCAGCAGCCAACCCCTAACGACTTACACCCCCTACGAGCAGTACTTC.

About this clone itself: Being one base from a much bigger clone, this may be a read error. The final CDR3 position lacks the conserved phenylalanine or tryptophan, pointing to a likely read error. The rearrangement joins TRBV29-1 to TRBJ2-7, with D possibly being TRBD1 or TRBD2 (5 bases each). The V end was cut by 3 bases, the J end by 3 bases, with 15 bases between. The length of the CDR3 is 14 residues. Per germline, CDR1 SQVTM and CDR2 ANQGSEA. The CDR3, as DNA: TGCAGCGTTGAGGGCCGGGGCGGAGGCTACGAGCAGTACTCC. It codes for CSVEGRGGGYEQYS.

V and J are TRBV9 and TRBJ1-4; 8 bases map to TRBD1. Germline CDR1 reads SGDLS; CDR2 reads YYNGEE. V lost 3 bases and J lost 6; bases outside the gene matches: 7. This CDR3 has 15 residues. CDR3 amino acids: CASSAPGGSDEKLFF. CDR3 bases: TGTGCCAGCAGCGCCCCAGGGGGCTCGGATGAAAAACTGTTTTTT.

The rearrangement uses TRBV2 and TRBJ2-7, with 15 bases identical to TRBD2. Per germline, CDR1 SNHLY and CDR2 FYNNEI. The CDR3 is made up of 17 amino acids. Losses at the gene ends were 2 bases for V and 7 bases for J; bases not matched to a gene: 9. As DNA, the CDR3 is TGTGCCAGCAGTGAAATCGGACTAGCGGGAGGGCCGATTGAGCAGTACTTC. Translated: CASSEIGLAGGPIEQYF.

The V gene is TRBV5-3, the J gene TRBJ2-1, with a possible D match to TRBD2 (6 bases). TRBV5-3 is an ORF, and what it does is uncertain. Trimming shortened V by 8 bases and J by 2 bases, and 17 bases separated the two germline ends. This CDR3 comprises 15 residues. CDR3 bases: TGTGCCAGCAGCCCGGGACTCCCAGCCTACAATGAGCAGTTCTTC. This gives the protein CASSPGLPAYNEQFF.

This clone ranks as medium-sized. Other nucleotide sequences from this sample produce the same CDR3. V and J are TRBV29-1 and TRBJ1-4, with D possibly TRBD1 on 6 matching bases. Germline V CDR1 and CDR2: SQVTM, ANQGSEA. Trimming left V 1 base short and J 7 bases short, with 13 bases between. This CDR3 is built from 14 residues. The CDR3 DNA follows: TGCAGCGTTGAAGCGGTGGGGGGCGTTGAAAAACTGTTTTTT. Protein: CSVEAVGGVEKLFF.

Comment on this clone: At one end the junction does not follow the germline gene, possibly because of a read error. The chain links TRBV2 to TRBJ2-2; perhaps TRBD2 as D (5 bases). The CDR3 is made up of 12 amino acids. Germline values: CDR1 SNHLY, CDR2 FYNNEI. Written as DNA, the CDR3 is TGTGCCAGCAGCGCAGAGGCCGGGGAGCTGCTTTTT. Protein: CASSAEAGELLF.

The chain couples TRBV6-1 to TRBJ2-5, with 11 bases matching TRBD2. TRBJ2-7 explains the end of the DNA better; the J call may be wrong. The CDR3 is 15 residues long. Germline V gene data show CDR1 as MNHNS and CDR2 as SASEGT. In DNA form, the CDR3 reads TGTGCCAGCGAAGGAACTAGCGGGAGTTCCTACGAGCAGTACTTC. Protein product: CASEGTSGSSYEQYF.

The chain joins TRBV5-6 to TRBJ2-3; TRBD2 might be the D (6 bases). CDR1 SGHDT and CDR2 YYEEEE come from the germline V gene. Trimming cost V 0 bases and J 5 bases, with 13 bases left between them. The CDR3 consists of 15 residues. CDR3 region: CASSLDGSPRDTQYF. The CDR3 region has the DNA TGTGCCAGCAGCTTGGACGGGAGTCCTAGAGATACGCAGTATTTT.

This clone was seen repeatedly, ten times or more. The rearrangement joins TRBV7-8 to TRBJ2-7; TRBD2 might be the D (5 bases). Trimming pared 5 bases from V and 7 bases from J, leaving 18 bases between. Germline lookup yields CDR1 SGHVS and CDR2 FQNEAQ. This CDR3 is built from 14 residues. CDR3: CASSLGSHTSEQYF. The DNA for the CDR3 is TGTGCCAGCAGCCTGGGGAGCCATACCTCGGAGCAGTACTTC.

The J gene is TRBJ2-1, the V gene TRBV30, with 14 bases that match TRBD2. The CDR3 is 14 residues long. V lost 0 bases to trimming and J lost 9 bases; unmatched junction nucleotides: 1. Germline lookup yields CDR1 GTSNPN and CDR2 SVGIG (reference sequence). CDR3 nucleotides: TGTGCCTGGAGTGTGGGACTAGCGGGAGTTGAGCAGTTCTTC. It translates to CAWSVGLAGVEQFF.

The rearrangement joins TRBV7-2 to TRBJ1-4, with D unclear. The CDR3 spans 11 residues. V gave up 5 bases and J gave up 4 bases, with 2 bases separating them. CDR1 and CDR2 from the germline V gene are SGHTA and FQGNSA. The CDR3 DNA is TGTGCCAGCAGCGGTAATGAAAAACTGTTTTTT. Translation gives CASSGNEKLFF.

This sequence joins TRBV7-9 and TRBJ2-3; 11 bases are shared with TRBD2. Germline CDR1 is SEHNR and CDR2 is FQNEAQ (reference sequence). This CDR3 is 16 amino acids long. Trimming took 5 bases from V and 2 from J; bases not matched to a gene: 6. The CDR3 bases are TGTGCCAGCAGCCGCGGACTAGCGGGCTACACAGATACGCAGTATTTT. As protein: CASSRGLAGYTDTQYF.

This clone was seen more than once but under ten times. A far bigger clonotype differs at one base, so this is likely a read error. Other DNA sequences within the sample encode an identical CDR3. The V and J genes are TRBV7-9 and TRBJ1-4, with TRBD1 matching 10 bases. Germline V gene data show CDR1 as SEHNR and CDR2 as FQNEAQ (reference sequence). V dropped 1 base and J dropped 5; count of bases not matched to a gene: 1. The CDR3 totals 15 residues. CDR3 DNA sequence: TGTGCCAGCAGCTTAGTGGGACAGGGGAATGAAAAACTGTTTTTT. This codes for CASSLVGQGNEKLFF.

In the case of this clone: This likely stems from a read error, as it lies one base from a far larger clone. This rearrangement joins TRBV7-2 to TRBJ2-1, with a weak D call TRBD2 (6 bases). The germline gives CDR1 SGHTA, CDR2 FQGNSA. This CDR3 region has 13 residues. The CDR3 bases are TGTGCCGGCAGCCAGGAGACTAGTTGGGAGCAGTTCTTC. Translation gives CAGSQETSWEQFF.

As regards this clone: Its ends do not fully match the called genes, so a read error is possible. The CDR3 coding sequence is TGTGCCAGCAGCTTATCCGCCAGCGGGAGTCTTTTAGGGCCGGACTTC. It is translated as CASSLSASGSLLGPDF. The V gene is TRBV7-8, the J gene TRBJ2-7, with 8 bases lining up with TRBD2. The CDR3 sequence is 16 residues long. Germline assignment: CDR1 SGHVS and CDR2 FQNEAQ.

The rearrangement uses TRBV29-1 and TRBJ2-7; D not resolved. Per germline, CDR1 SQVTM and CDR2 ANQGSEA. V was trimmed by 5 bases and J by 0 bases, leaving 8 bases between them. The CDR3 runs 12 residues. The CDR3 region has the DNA TGCAGCGTTCGGAGCCCCTCCTACGAGCAGTACTTC. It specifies CSVRSPSYEQYF.

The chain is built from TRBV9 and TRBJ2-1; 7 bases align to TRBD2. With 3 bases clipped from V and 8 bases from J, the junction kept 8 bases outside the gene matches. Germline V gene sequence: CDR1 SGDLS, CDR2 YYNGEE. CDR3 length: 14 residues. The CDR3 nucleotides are TGTGCCAGCAGCGGGACGGGAGGACACGATGAGCAGTTCTTC. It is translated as CASSGTGGHDEQFF.

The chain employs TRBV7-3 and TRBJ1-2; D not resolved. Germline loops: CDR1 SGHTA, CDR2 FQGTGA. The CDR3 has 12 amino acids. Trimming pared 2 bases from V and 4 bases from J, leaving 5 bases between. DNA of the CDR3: TGTGCCAGCAGCTTATCCGGCTATGGCTACACCTTC. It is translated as CASSLSGYGYTF.

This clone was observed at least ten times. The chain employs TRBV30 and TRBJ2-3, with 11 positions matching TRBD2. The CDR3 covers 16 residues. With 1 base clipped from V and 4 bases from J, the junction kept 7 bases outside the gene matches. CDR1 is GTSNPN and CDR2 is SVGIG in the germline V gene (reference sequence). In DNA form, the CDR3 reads TGTGCCTGGAGTGGGCGGCTAGCGGGAGGACCAGATACGCAGTATTTT. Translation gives CAWSGRLAGGPDTQYF. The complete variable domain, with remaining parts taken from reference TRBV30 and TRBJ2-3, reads SQTIHQWPATLVQPVGSPLSLECTVEGTSNPNLYWYRQAAGRGLQLLFYSVGIGQISSEVPQNLSASRPQDRQFILSSKKLLLSDSGFYLCAWSGRLAGGPDTQYFGPGTRLTVL.

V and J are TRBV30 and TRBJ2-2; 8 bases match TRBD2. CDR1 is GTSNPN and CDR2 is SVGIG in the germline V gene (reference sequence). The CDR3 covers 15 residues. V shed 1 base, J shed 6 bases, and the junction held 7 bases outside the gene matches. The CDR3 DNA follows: TGTGCCTGGAGTGGAGGACTAGCAGACCCCGGGGAGCTGTTTTTT. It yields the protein CAWSGGLADPGELFF.